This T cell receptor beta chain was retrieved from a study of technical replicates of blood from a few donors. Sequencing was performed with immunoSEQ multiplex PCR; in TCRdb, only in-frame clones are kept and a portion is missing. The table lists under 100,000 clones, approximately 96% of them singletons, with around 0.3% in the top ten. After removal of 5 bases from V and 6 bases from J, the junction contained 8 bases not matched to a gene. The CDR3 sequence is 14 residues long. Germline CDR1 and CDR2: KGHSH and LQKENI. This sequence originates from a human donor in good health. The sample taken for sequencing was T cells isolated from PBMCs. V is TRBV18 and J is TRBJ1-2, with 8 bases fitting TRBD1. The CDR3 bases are TGTGCCAGCTCAGGGACAGGCTTATTTGATGGCTACACCTTC. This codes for CASSGTGLFDGYTF.